These 26 T cell receptor beta chains came from one sample sequenced in a study of spatial heterogeneity in lung cancer. Time point in this sample: sample taken at primary tumor resection. Sequencing covered unsorted whole RNA taken from tumor, nontumor lung or frozen PBMC. TCRdb reprocessed the 5' RACE reads with MiXCR, giving one entry per CDR3 protein. The repertoire has tens of thousands of distinct CDR3 sequences, more than 15% of them found once; the top ten carry around 5.9%. This specimen consisted of PBMCs, obtained at surgery. The receptors stem from a male donor with early-stage non-small cell lung cancer.

This clonotype was detected a few times. The rearrangement uses TRBV24-1 and TRBJ1-1; 12 bases line up with TRBD1. This CDR3 has 16 amino acids. The ends lost 7 bases at V and 6 bases at J; junction bases unmatched: 11. In germline, CDR1 is KGHDR, CDR2 SFDVKD. The CDR3 spells CATRPRDRGPEAEAFF. Written as DNA, the CDR3 is TGTGCCACCAGGCCCCGGGACAGGGGGCCCGAGGCTGAAGCTTTCTTT.

The chain has TRBV24-1 and TRBJ2-1; TRBD1 aligns across 7 bases. The V gene's germline CDR1 is KGHDR and CDR2 SFDVKD. CDR3 length: 14 residues. V shed 9 bases, J shed 5 bases, and the junction held 9 bases outside the gene matches. This CDR3 is CATGRQGGDNEQFF. In nucleotides, the CDR3 is TGTGCCACCGGAAGACAGGGTGGGGACAATGAGCAGTTCTTC.

The rearrangement links TRBV18 to TRBJ2-6, with 11 positions matching TRBD1. V gave up 6 bases and J gave up 4 bases; unmatched junction bases: 8. The CDR3 has 17 residues. From germline, CDR1 is KGHSH and CDR2 LQKENI. The CDR3 loop reads CASSPGQGALGANVLTF. Here the CDR3 DNA reads TGTGCCAGCTCTCCTGGACAGGGGGCGCTGGGGGCCAACGTCCTGACTTTC.

This clonotype has ten or more counts. The chain carries TRBV10-3 and TRBJ2-5, with 7 bases that match TRBD2. The junction had 6 bases not matched to a gene; V was cut back by 4 bases and J by 4 bases. The CDR3 covers 14 residues. CDR1 and CDR2 (germline): ENHRY, SYGVKD. CDR3 nucleotides: TGTGCCATCAGTGGGGGCAGGGAGGGAGAGACCCAGTACTTC. Residues: CAISGGREGETQYF.

This clonotype turned up a few times. This rearrangement joins TRBV28 to TRBJ1-2, with D unclear. Trimming took 4 bases from V and 8 from J, leaving 17 bases between them. Looked up from germline, CDR1 is MDHEN and CDR2 is SYDVKM. This CDR3 spans 14 amino acids. CDR3 amino acids: CASSYPQSGWGYTF. As DNA, the CDR3 is TGTGCCAGCAGTTACCCCCAATCGGGGTGGGGCTACACCTTC.

This clonotype was counted at least ten times. The V call is TRBV3-1, the J call TRBJ1-3; no reliable D call. Germline V lookup: CDR1 LGHDT, CDR2 YNNKEL (reference sequence). V lost 8 bases to trimming and J lost 4 bases, with 3 bases between them. This CDR3 is 10 amino acids long. The DNA of the CDR3 is TGTGCCAGCTCGGGAAACACCATATATTTT. Amino acid sequence: CASSGNTIYF.

The chain couples TRBV6-5 to TRBJ2-5, with a possible D match to TRBD1 (6 bases). Germline V CDR1 and CDR2: MNHEY, SVGAGI. The CDR3 sequence is 15 residues long. Trimming took off 6 bases at V and 5 bases at J, with 19 bases between the two ends. This chain's CDR3 is CASSLGVGAQETQYF. The CDR3 coding sequence is TGTGCCAGCAGCCTAGGTGTGGGGGCCCAGGAGACCCAGTACTTC.

The chain links TRBV20-1 to TRBJ1-6, with D perhaps TRBD1 (5 bases). V shed 3 bases and J shed 7 bases, with 16 bases lying between them. The germline V gene has CDR1 DFQATT and CDR2 SNEGSKA (reference sequence). The CDR3 length is 15 residues. The CDR3 reads CSARRARGTNSPLHF. The CDR3 coding sequence is TGCAGTGCTAGGAGGGCGCGAGGGACGAATTCACCCCTCCACTTT.

This clonotype appeared a few times. V and J are TRBV20-1 and TRBJ2-1, with 7 bases aligning to TRBD1. Looked up from germline, CDR1 is DFQATT and CDR2 is SNEGSKA (reference sequence). The CDR3 contains 12 residues. V was clipped by 3 bases and J by 10 bases; unmatched bases: 6. The CDR3 DNA reads TGCAGTGCTAGCCGCCTGACAGGGGAGCAGTTCTTC. It specifies CSASRLTGEQFF.

The gene calls are TRBV5-5 and TRBJ2-1; 7 bases agree with TRBD1. Per germline, CDR1 SGHKS and CDR2 YYEKEE (reference sequence). This CDR3 spans 16 amino acids. V gave up 4 bases and J gave up 7 bases; unmatched junction bases: 14. The CDR3 here is CASSRVGQAIGNEQFF. The CDR3 DNA is TGTGCCAGCAGCCGTGTCGGACAGGCAATTGGAAATGAGCAGTTCTTC.

This clonotype occurred a few times. This chain links TRBV7-2 with TRBJ1-4; D remains ambiguous. Germline V gives CDR1 SGHTA, CDR2 FQGNSA. This CDR3 has 15 amino acids. The V and J ends lost 1 base and 3 bases respectively, with 9 bases between them. DNA for the CDR3: TGTGCCAGCAGCTTAGGACACCTCTCTAATGAAAAACTGTTTTTT. It encodes CASSLGHLSNEKLFF.

The chain carries TRBV4-2 and TRBJ2-1, with 7 positions matching TRBD2. The germline CDR1 and CDR2 sequences are LGHNA and YNFKEQ. The trim removed 1 base at V and 6 bases at J, leaving 12 bases unmatched. The CDR3 is made up of 17 amino acids. CDR3 DNA: TGTGCCAGCAGCCAAGGTAACGAGGGAGGGCCGGCCAATGAGCAGTTCTTC. Translation: CASSQGNEGGPANEQFF.

The chain couples TRBV18 to TRBJ1-1; TRBD1 might be the D (5 bases). The germline V gene encodes CDR1 KGHSH and CDR2 LQKENI. Trimming took off 3 bases at V and 4 bases at J, with 12 bases between the two ends. The CDR3 totals 14 residues. This CDR3 is CASSPSTGVTEAFF. CDR3 nucleotides: TGTGCCAGCTCACCGTCGACGGGGGTCACTGAAGCTTTCTTT.

This clonotype showed up just a few times. This rearrangement joins TRBV2 to TRBJ2-5; 16 bases match TRBD2. The CDR3 runs 14 residues. The germline V gene has CDR1 SNHLY and CDR2 FYNNEI. V dropped 6 bases and J dropped 5; count of bases not matched to a gene: 0. In DNA form, the CDR3 reads TGTGCCAGCAGGGGACTAGCGGGAGGGGAGACCCAGTACTTC. It encodes CASRGLAGGETQYF.

The V call is TRBV20-1, the J call TRBJ1-2, with D maybe TRBD1 (5 bases). Germline CDR1 and CDR2: DFQATT and SNEGSKA (reference sequence). This CDR3 region has 14 residues. Trimming removed 2 bases at V and 2 bases at J, with 12 bases between. The CDR3 sequence: CSARRGTANYGYTF. The CDR3 DNA is TGCAGTGCTAGACGAGGGACGGCCAACTATGGCTACACCTTC.

The J gene is TRBJ1-2, the V gene TRBV7-8; D gene uncertain. Germline CDR1 is SGHVS and CDR2 is FQNEAQ. This CDR3 region has 13 residues. V was pared by 5 bases and J by 3 bases, with 10 bases between. The CDR3 spells CASSPGPDYGYTF. CDR3 DNA sequence: TGTGCCAGCAGCCCAGGACCTGACTATGGCTACACCTTC.

This clonotype was recorded at least ten times. The rearrangement uses TRBV7-6 and TRBJ2-7; TRBD2 matches at 14 bases. The ends lost 5 bases at V and 2 bases at J; junction bases unmatched: 5. The germline V gene encodes CDR1 SGHVS and CDR2 FNYEAQ. There are 16 residues in the CDR3. CDR3 bases: TGTGCCAGCAGCCACGGACTAGCGGGGGGCGCCTACGAGCAGTACTTC. Its translation: CASSHGLAGGAYEQYF. The full variable domain, rest sourced from reference TRBV7-6 and TRBJ2-7, is GAGVSQSPRYKVTKRGQDVALRCDPISGHVSLYWYRQALGQGPEFLTYFNYEAQQDKSGLPNDRFSAERPEGSISTLTIQRTEQRDSAMYRCASSHGLAGGAYEQYFGPGTRLTVT.

The J gene is TRBJ2-5, the V gene TRBV4-1, with a weak D call TRBD2 (6 bases). The V and J ends lost 5 bases and 3 bases respectively, with 16 bases between them. The CDR3 runs to 15 residues. The germline V gene has CDR1 MGHRA and CDR2 YSYEKL. CDR3 loop: CASSLHSGGKETQYF. For the CDR3, the DNA is TGCGCCAGCAGCTTACACTCCGGGGGAAAAGAGACCCAGTACTTC.

In the case of this clonotype: A read error may explain this, as a much larger clone is one base away. This chain connects TRBV25-1 to TRBJ2-7; D is uncertain. Between the trimmed V and J ends, which lost 6 bases and 0 bases, there was a span of 6 bases. CDR1 MGHDK and CDR2 SYGVNS come from the germline V gene. The CDR3 spans 12 residues. DNA of the CDR3: TGTGCCAGCAGGGGCGGCTCCTACGAGCAGTACTTC. This gives the protein CASRGGSYEQYF.

At least ten counts were recorded for this clonotype. The chain carries TRBV27 and TRBJ1-1; D remains ambiguous. The CDR3 has 14 residues. The germline V and J ends were trimmed by 5 bases and 1 base, with 11 bases remaining between them. From germline, CDR1 is MNHEY and CDR2 SMNVEV (reference sequence). The CDR3: CASSPWTPNTEAFF. CDR3 nucleotides: TGTGCCAGCAGTCCTTGGACCCCGAACACTGAAGCTTTCTTT.

This clonotype has more than one count but fewer than ten. This chain joins TRBV7-2 and TRBJ1-1, with D perhaps matching TRBD1 (6 bases). The V gene lost 6 bases and the J gene lost 5 bases, with 13 bases spanning the gap. The CDR3 extends over 13 amino acids. In germline, CDR1 is SGHTA, CDR2 FQGNSA. Written as DNA, the CDR3 is TGTGCCAGCAGGTTACAGGGCGGGACTGAAGCTTTCTTT. This sequence encodes CASRLQGGTEAFF.

With respect to this clonotype: Germline is not matched at one junction end, which may reflect a read error. V and J are TRBV9 and TRBJ2-2, with 9 bases that match TRBD1. The CDR3 has 19 residues. Germline V gene sequence: CDR1 SGDLS, CDR2 YYNGEE. The CDR3 loop reads CASSLKPTQGARNTVELFF. CDR3 coding DNA: TGTGCCAGCAGCCTTAAACCGACACAGGGGGCGAGGAACACCGTGGAGCTGTTTTTT.

The genes are TRBV23-1 and TRBJ2-1, with a weak D call TRBD1 (6 bases). TRBV23-1 is flagged as an ORF with uncertain function. The CDR3 sequence is 16 residues long. V dropped 0 bases and J dropped 2 bases, with 11 bases sitting between them. CDR3 protein: CASSQSRRTAYNEQFF. As DNA, the CDR3 is TGCGCCAGCAGTCAATCTAGGAGGACAGCCTACAATGAGCAGTTCTTC.

This clonotype was seen more than once but under ten times. The chain carries TRBV27 and TRBJ1-1; D possibly corresponds to TRBD1 (5 bases). Trimming removed 5 bases at V and 1 base at J, with 11 bases between. CDR1 and CDR2 (germline): MNHEY, SMNVEV (reference sequence). This CDR3 has 14 residues. The CDR3 coding sequence is TGTGCCAGCAGTCGCCAGGGAAAGAACACTGAAGCTTTCTTT. Protein product: CASSRQGKNTEAFF.

The sample holds a few counts of this clonotype. This chain joins TRBV28 and TRBJ2-1, with TRBD1 as a possible D gene (6 bases). The CDR3 is made up of 13 amino acids. V was clipped by 2 bases and J by 4 bases, with 6 bases between them. Germline V gene sequence: CDR1 MDHEN, CDR2 SYDVKM. The CDR3: CASSLDRYNEQFF. CDR3 DNA: TGTGCCAGCAGTTTAGACAGGTACAATGAGCAGTTCTTC. Variable domain in full (rest from reference TRBV28 and TRBJ2-1): DVKVTQSSRYLVKRTGEKVFLECVQDMDHENMFWYRQDPGLGLRLIYFSYDVKMKEKGDIPEGYSVSREKKERFSLILESASTNQTSMYLCASSLDRYNEQFFGPGTRLTVL.

The chain is built from TRBV2 and TRBJ1-5; no firm D call. This CDR3 is 14 amino acids long. V was trimmed by 7 bases and J by 3 bases, leaving 13 bases between them. CDR1 and CDR2 (germline): SNHLY, FYNNEI. CDR3 nucleotide sequence: TGTGCCAGCACCGAAGAGGCCCCCAATCAGCCCCAGCATTTT. It translates to CASTEEAPNQPQHF.